These T cell receptor beta chains were read from a single sample in a study of blood T cell repertoires in COVID-19. Profiling relied on immunoSEQ multiplex PCR, and the TCRdb table lists in-frame clones only, not all of them. In the table there are 55,000 to 75,000 clones, around 86% of which are singletons. Sequencing was carried out using peripheral blood. The receptors here all came from a human donor with active COVID-19. The donor label of this sample is uncertain. Each CDR3 is given with its conserved first and last residue. The order of the fields is D gene, clone size, J gene, V gene, CDR3 DNA, CDR3 protein. D genes are given only for firm matches. Size values are once, few and many counts, or a class for expanded clones, and some rows have none.

d_gene: .; abundance: .; j_gene: TRBJ2-5; v_gene: TRBV7-2; CDR3nt: TGTGCCAGCAGCCGGTCGTTTTTTGAGACCCAGTACTTC; CDR3aa: CASSRSFFETQYF
d_gene: .; abundance: .; j_gene: TRBJ1-1; v_gene: TRBV9; CDR3nt: TGTGCCAGCAGCGTAGGGAGGAACACTGAAGCTTTCTTT; CDR3aa: CASSVGRNTEAFF
d_gene: TRBD1; abundance: .; j_gene: TRBJ2-2; v_gene: TRBV7-3; CDR3nt: TGTGCCACCCAAAAGACAGGGGCGGCCGGGGAGCTGTTTTTT; CDR3aa: CATQKTGAAGELFF
d_gene: .; abundance: .; j_gene: TRBJ2-7; v_gene: TRBV5-4; CDR3nt: TGTGCCAGCAGCTTGTATTTTGCGTCCTACGAGCAGTACTTC; CDR3aa: CASSLYFASYEQYF
d_gene: .; abundance: many; j_gene: TRBJ1-5; v_gene: TRBV28; CDR3nt: TGTGCCAGCAGGGAGAGGACAGCCAGCAATCAGCCCCAGCATTTT; CDR3aa: CASRERTASNQPQHF
d_gene: TRBD1; abundance: .; j_gene: TRBJ1-1; v_gene: TRBV28; CDR3nt: TGTGCCAGCAGTTTACAGGGGGGGAACACTGAAGCTTTCTTT; CDR3aa: CASSLQGGNTEAFF
d_gene: TRBD1; abundance: .; j_gene: TRBJ1-2; v_gene: TRBV27; CDR3nt: TGTGCCAGCAGCCGACAGGGGGGAGGCTACACCTTC; CDR3aa: CASSRQGGGYTF
d_gene: .; abundance: .; j_gene: TRBJ2-1; v_gene: TRBV2; CDR3nt: TGTGCCAGCAGATTGAACGGGGTACCCAATGAGCAGTTCTTC; CDR3aa: CASRLNGVPNEQFF
d_gene: .; abundance: once; j_gene: TRBJ1-1; v_gene: TRBV2; CDR3nt: TGTGCCAGCATGAAGAGACAGGCCCCCACGGGGAACACTGAAGCTTTCTTT; CDR3aa: CASMKRQAPTGNTEAFF
d_gene: TRBD1; abundance: .; j_gene: TRBJ2-2; v_gene: TRBV7-6; CDR3nt: TGTGCCAGCACCCGAAATCCAGGGACAGACACCGGGGAGCTGTTTTTT; CDR3aa: CASTRNPGTDTGELFF
d_gene: .; abundance: .; j_gene: TRBJ2-5; v_gene: TRBV28; CDR3nt: TGTGCCAGCAGGGGGAACAGGGTGGAGACCCAGTACTTC; CDR3aa: CASRGNRVETQYF
d_gene: TRBD2; abundance: .; j_gene: TRBJ2-3; v_gene: TRBV5-5; CDR3nt: TGTGCCAGCAGCTCGGGACTAGCGGGGGGCACAGATACGCAGTATTTT; CDR3aa: CASSSGLAGGTDTQYF
d_gene: TRBD1; abundance: .; j_gene: TRBJ1-5; v_gene: TRBV7-9; CDR3nt: TGTGCCAGCAGCTCGGACAGGGCTAGCAATCAGCCCCAGCATTTT; CDR3aa: CASSSDRASNQPQHF
d_gene: .; abundance: .; j_gene: TRBJ2-1; v_gene: TRBV30; CDR3nt: TGTGCCTGGAGTGAGCGGGCGAACAATGAGCAGTTCTTC; CDR3aa: CAWSERANNEQFF
d_gene: TRBD1; abundance: .; j_gene: TRBJ2-5; v_gene: TRBV3-1/TRBV3-2; CDR3nt: TGTGCCAGCAGCCAAACAGGGGGACATCAAGAGACCCAGTACTTC; CDR3aa: CASSQTGGHQETQYF
d_gene: TRBD1; abundance: .; j_gene: TRBJ1-3; v_gene: TRBV7-9; CDR3nt: TGTGCCAGCAGCCCAGGAAGGGGACAGCAAAGAAACACCATATATTTT; CDR3aa: CASSPGRGQQRNTIYF
d_gene: TRBD2; abundance: .; j_gene: TRBJ2-2; v_gene: TRBV6-1; CDR3nt: TGTGCCAGCAGTGAACTAGCGGGGGGGCCAGGGGAGCTGTTTTTT; CDR3aa: CASSELAGGPGELFF
d_gene: .; abundance: .; j_gene: TRBJ2-1; v_gene: TRBV7-6; CDR3nt: TGTGCCAGCAGCTCGACAGCGAGCTCCTACAATGAGCAGTTCTTC; CDR3aa: CASSSTASSYNEQFF
d_gene: TRBD2; abundance: .; j_gene: TRBJ2-3; v_gene: TRBV10-1; CDR3nt: TGCGCCAGCAGAAGGGAGAGCGGGGGTAGCACAGATACGCAGTATTTT; CDR3aa: CASRRESGGSTDTQYF
d_gene: TRBD2; abundance: .; j_gene: TRBJ2-7; v_gene: TRBV28; CDR3nt: TGTGCCAGCAGCCCGGGGGGGCTGAAGGGCTACGAGCAGTACTTC; CDR3aa: CASSPGGLKGYEQYF
d_gene: TRBD2; abundance: once; j_gene: TRBJ2-3; v_gene: TRBV10-3; CDR3nt: TGTGCCATCTCTAGCGGGAGGGCTACAGATACGCAGTATTTT; CDR3aa: CAISSGRATDTQYF
d_gene: TRBD2; abundance: .; j_gene: TRBJ2-7; v_gene: TRBV19; CDR3nt: TGTGCCAGTAGTATGTGGGCTAGCGGGACTGTCGAGCAGTACTTC; CDR3aa: CASSMWASGTVEQYF
d_gene: TRBD1; abundance: once; j_gene: TRBJ2-7; v_gene: TRBV28; CDR3nt: TGTGCCAGCAATAAACCGGGACAGGGGGTCTACGAGCAGTACTTC; CDR3aa: CASNKPGQGVYEQYF
d_gene: TRBD2; abundance: .; j_gene: TRBJ2-5; v_gene: TRBV2; CDR3nt: TGTGCCAGCAGTGGGGGACTAGCGGGAGGCCAAGAGACCCAGTACTTC; CDR3aa: CASSGGLAGGQETQYF
d_gene: .; abundance: few; j_gene: TRBJ1-5; v_gene: TRBV5-8; CDR3nt: TGTGCCAGCAGCCTCGCAGGGTACGGCAATCAGCCCCAGCATTTT; CDR3aa: CASSLAGYGNQPQHF
d_gene: TRBD1; abundance: .; j_gene: TRBJ2-2; v_gene: TRBV13; CDR3nt: TGTGCCAGCAGCTTAGTACTCACGACAGGGGGTCAGAGCTCCGGGGAGCTGTTTTTT; CDR3aa: CASSLVLTTGGQSSGELFF
d_gene: TRBD1; abundance: few; j_gene: TRBJ1-5; v_gene: TRBV2; CDR3nt: TGTGCCAGCAGCCAACAGGGGGCGGGTGGACAGCCCCAGCATTTT; CDR3aa: CASSQQGAGGQPQHF
d_gene: .; abundance: .; j_gene: TRBJ1-2; v_gene: TRBV9; CDR3nt: TGTGCCAGCAGCGTAGGGGCCAGGGATGGCTACACCTTC; CDR3aa: CASSVGARDGYTF
d_gene: .; abundance: few; j_gene: TRBJ1-1; v_gene: TRBV21-1; CDR3nt: TGTGCCAGCAGGGCGGTGAACACTGAAGCTTTCTTT; CDR3aa: CASRAVNTEAFF
d_gene: .; abundance: .; j_gene: TRBJ2-1; v_gene: TRBV10-3; CDR3nt: TGTGCCATCAGCCGACTAGAGGTTTCTCGCGATGAGCAGTTCTTC; CDR3aa: CAISRLEVSRDEQFF
d_gene: .; abundance: .; j_gene: TRBJ1-4; v_gene: TRBV16; CDR3nt: TGTGCCAGCAGCCACTCGCGGTCGGGTTCGGGAGAAAAACTGTTTTTT; CDR3aa: CASSHSRSGSGEKLFF
d_gene: TRBD2; abundance: .; j_gene: TRBJ2-1; v_gene: TRBV7-7; CDR3nt: TGTGCTAGCAGTTCAGGACTAGCGTCAGACAATGAGCAGTTCTTC; CDR3aa: CASSSGLASDNEQFF
d_gene: .; abundance: .; j_gene: TRBJ2-3; v_gene: TRBV29-1; CDR3nt: TGCAGCGTTGACCAGGGGTTCACAGATACGCAGTATTTT; CDR3aa: CSVDQGFTDTQYF
d_gene: TRBD1; abundance: .; j_gene: TRBJ1-4; v_gene: TRBV18; CDR3nt: TGTGCCAGCTCCAAGGGGGCAGCTAGTGAAAAACTGTTTTTT; CDR3aa: CASSKGAASEKLFF
d_gene: .; abundance: .; j_gene: TRBJ2-7; v_gene: TRBV3-1/TRBV3-2; CDR3nt: TGTGCCAGCAGACAGGTTATCTACGAGCAGTACTTC; CDR3aa: CASRQVIYEQYF
d_gene: .; abundance: .; j_gene: TRBJ1-2; v_gene: TRBV29-1; CDR3nt: TGCAGCGTTGAGAGAGGGGGGGACTATGGCTACACCTTC; CDR3aa: CSVERGGDYGYTF
d_gene: .; abundance: .; j_gene: TRBJ2-7; v_gene: TRBV11-2; CDR3nt: TGTGCCAGCAGCCGGGGGAACAGTAACTCCTACGAGCAGTACTTC; CDR3aa: CASSRGNSNSYEQYF
d_gene: .; abundance: .; j_gene: TRBJ2-3; v_gene: TRBV6-6; CDR3nt: TGTGCCAGCAGTGCCAGGGTCCCTAGCACAGATACGCAGTATTTT; CDR3aa: CASSARVPSTDTQYF
d_gene: .; abundance: .; j_gene: TRBJ2-2; v_gene: TRBV5-1; CDR3nt: TGCGCCAGCAGCTTGGAGGGGTCCGGGGAGCTGTTTTTT; CDR3aa: CASSLEGSGELFF
d_gene: .; abundance: .; j_gene: TRBJ2-3; v_gene: TRBV7-3; CDR3nt: TGTGCCAGCAGCCCGGGACTCATCACGGATACGCAGTATTTT; CDR3aa: CASSPGLITDTQYF
d_gene: .; abundance: .; j_gene: TRBJ1-5; v_gene: TRBV19; CDR3nt: TGTGCCAGTACAAAGGCAGGGTCCAATCAGCCCCAGCATTTT; CDR3aa: CASTKAGSNQPQHF
d_gene: .; abundance: .; j_gene: TRBJ1-1; v_gene: TRBV6-2/TRBV6-3; CDR3nt: TGTGCCAGCAGTTACTCGATTTCAGGGGCCCTCACTGAAGCTTTCTTT; CDR3aa: CASSYSISGALTEAFF
d_gene: .; abundance: medium-sized; j_gene: TRBJ2-2; v_gene: TRBV19; CDR3nt: TGTGCCAGTAGTATCCTCCCAGGTGCCCCCGGGGAGCTGTTTTTT; CDR3aa: CASSILPGAPGELFF
d_gene: TRBD2; abundance: .; j_gene: TRBJ2-1; v_gene: TRBV11-2; CDR3nt: TGTGCCAGCAGCTTAGTGTCTCCCTTAGAGACTAGCGGGAGTTATGAGCAGTTCTTC; CDR3aa: CASSLVSPLETSGSYEQFF
d_gene: .; abundance: .; j_gene: TRBJ1-2; v_gene: TRBV18; CDR3nt: TGTGCCAGCTCACCCATGACAGAAGACTATGGCTACACCTTC; CDR3aa: CASSPMTEDYGYTF
d_gene: .; abundance: .; j_gene: TRBJ1-4; v_gene: TRBV28; CDR3nt: TGTGCCAGCAGAGTGAGGGGGGAAAAACTGTTTTTT; CDR3aa: CASRVRGEKLFF
d_gene: .; abundance: .; j_gene: TRBJ2-1; v_gene: TRBV11-3; CDR3nt: TGTGCCAGCAGCCCCTCCGGACAGTACAATGAGCAGTTCTTC; CDR3aa: CASSPSGQYNEQFF
d_gene: .; abundance: .; j_gene: TRBJ1-5; v_gene: TRBV28; CDR3nt: TGTGCCAGCAGGAGGACACATAGCAATCAGCCCCAGCATTTT; CDR3aa: CASRRTHSNQPQHF
d_gene: TRBD1; abundance: .; j_gene: TRBJ1-1; v_gene: TRBV7-2; CDR3nt: TGTGCCAGCAGCCCAGGACAGGACACTGAAGCTTTCTTT; CDR3aa: CASSPGQDTEAFF
d_gene: .; abundance: .; j_gene: TRBJ1-2; v_gene: TRBV5-1; CDR3nt: TGCGCCAGCAGCTTGGATTCGACTTCCTATGGCTACACCTTC; CDR3aa: CASSLDSTSYGYTF